This T cell receptor (beta chain) is from a study of T cells in Graves' hyperthyroidism and ophthalmopathy. Points from the study as a whole: Through a model of 13 V-J features, ophthalmopathy was separated from stable hyperthyroidism.

No ophthalmopathy progression within 18 months constituted stable Graves' hyperthyroidism. A patient was excluded if there was uncontrolled infection, other autoimmune disease, pregnancy or lactation. The diagnoses drew upon clinical symptoms, serum thyroxine and TRAb, thyroid ultrasound and orbital computed tomography. Germline V gene sequence: CDR1 LGHDT, CDR2 YNNKEL (reference sequence). The CDR3 sequence is 13 residues long. J gave up 7 bases and V 4 bases, and 6 bases lay outside the gene matches. This clonotype was found many times. No antigen is known for it. Amplified TCR beta CDR3 regions came from RNA transcripts. Using the HTBI primer set, a first-round RT-PCR was run on the TCR CDR3. A single record per CDR3 protein comes from TCRdb applying MiXCR to the multiplex PCR reads. The repertoire holds hundreds of thousands of distinct CDR3 sequences, with less than 20% as singletons.

The sequence came from a woman aged 18-29 years with Graves' hyperthyroidism. Input material: blood. This chain links TRBV3-1 with TRBJ2-7, with 8 positions matching TRBD1. In nucleotides, the CDR3 is TGTGCCAGCAGCCTAAACAGGGGGGAAGAGCAGTACTTC. As protein: CASSLNRGEEQYF.